Listed below are T cell receptor beta chains from one sample, sequenced in a study of T cell clones after liver transplantation. The table came from immunoSEQ multiplex PCR; TCRdb's copy has only in-frame clones and leaves some out. The sample has roughly 97,000 clones, roughly 80% seen once; the top ten hold over 0.75%. The sample in question was CD4+ T cells from blood, obtained before liver transplant. The receptors stem from a human donor who received a liver transplant. Each CDR3 is given with its conserved first and last residue.

J gene | V gene | CDR3 protein
TRBJ1-4 | TRBV10-1 | CATSGQLNEKLFF
TRBJ2-3 | TRBV11-2 | CASSLWGWQYF
TRBJ1-4 | TRBV2 | CARRGEGGSEKLFF
TRBJ2-3 | TRBV5-1 | CASSLGGPPDTQYF
TRBJ1-4 | TRBV2 | CATNPGQGVPEEKLFF
TRBJ1-6 | TRBV7-2 | CASSLTGEGSPLHF
TRBJ2-7 | TRBV6-6 | CASNPGHRSSEQYF
TRBJ2-1 | TRBV6-1 | CASCGTGGYNEQFF
TRBJ1-1 | TRBV9 | CASSVDPPTGLDTEAFF
TRBJ2-5 | TRBV18 | CASSNGQKETQYF
TRBJ2-5 | TRBV7-6 | CASSPETGLMSGTQYF
TRBJ1-1 | TRBV6-5 | CASRGQGAGNTEAFF
TRBJ2-1 | TRBV5-1 | CASSLDGGRYNEQFF
TRBJ1-1 | TRBV5-1 | CASSLNRGQGTEAFF
TRBJ2-6 | TRBV7-3 | CASSLGRTGANVLTF
TRBJ2-5 | TRBV6-1 | CASSPRQGGVLTQYF
TRBJ2-3 | TRBV5-4 | CASSLGGGTDTQYF
TRBJ2-5 | TRBV18 | CASSPPEAGIETQYF
TRBJ1-5 | TRBV19 | CASSIGQRLRDQPQHF
TRBJ2-3 | TRBV4-1 | CASSQDPSTDTQYF
TRBJ1-2 | TRBV7-8 | CASSLVQMSHDGYTF
TRBJ1-6 | TRBV7-3 | CASSLEGSYNSPLHF
TRBJ2-1 | TRBV7-8 | CASSLDRGVSEQFF
TRBJ2-7 | TRBV28 | CASTGPPSYEQYF
TRBJ1-5 | TRBV7-2 | CASSTREGQPQHF
TRBJ2-7 | TRBV2 | CASTRNRYEQYF
TRBJ2-7 | TRBV5-1 | CASSLGTLAGVRPYEQYF
TRBJ1-5 | TRBV29-1 | CSVAGTGNQGNQPQHF
TRBJ2-6 | TRBV5-6 | CASSPRLGLGANVLTF
TRBJ2-5 | TRBV18 | CASSPTGPGETQYF
TRBJ1-2 | TRBV9 | CASRGQTGWLGYTF
TRBJ2-1 | TRBV19 | CASSNPGEKNEQFF
TRBJ1-5 | TRBV7-9 | CASSLQVSDQPQHF
TRBJ1-4 | TRBV5-1 | CASSFGQGQGNNEKLFF
TRBJ2-5 | TRBV25-1 | CASSDWGSAQYF
TRBJ2-6 | TRBV11-2 | CASTWSSGANVLTF
TRBJ1-3 | TRBV4-1 | CASSQGADGGLNTIYF
TRBJ1-6 | TRBV18 | CASSPREAYNSPLHF
TRBJ2-2 | TRBV7-2 | CASSPRTGNTGELFF
TRBJ1-3 | TRBV6-1 | CASSVMGGLGGFRNTIYF
TRBJ2-1 | TRBV29-1 | CSVEDAGGYEQFF
TRBJ1-5 | TRBV18 | CASSPLAGGNQPQHF
TRBJ2-2 | TRBV28 | CASEGYTGELFF
TRBJ1-1 | TRBV4-3 | CASSQDLGTEAFF
TRBJ1-5 | TRBV29-1 | CSAGEGGVQPQHF
TRBJ1-4 | TRBV19 | CASSMGANEKLFF
TRBJ2-7 | TRBV1 | CTSSQDRLAGGYEQYF
TRBJ2-2 | TRBV6-6 | CASTRGSTGELFF
TRBJ1-2 | TRBV5-1 | CASSRTGQGASYGYTF